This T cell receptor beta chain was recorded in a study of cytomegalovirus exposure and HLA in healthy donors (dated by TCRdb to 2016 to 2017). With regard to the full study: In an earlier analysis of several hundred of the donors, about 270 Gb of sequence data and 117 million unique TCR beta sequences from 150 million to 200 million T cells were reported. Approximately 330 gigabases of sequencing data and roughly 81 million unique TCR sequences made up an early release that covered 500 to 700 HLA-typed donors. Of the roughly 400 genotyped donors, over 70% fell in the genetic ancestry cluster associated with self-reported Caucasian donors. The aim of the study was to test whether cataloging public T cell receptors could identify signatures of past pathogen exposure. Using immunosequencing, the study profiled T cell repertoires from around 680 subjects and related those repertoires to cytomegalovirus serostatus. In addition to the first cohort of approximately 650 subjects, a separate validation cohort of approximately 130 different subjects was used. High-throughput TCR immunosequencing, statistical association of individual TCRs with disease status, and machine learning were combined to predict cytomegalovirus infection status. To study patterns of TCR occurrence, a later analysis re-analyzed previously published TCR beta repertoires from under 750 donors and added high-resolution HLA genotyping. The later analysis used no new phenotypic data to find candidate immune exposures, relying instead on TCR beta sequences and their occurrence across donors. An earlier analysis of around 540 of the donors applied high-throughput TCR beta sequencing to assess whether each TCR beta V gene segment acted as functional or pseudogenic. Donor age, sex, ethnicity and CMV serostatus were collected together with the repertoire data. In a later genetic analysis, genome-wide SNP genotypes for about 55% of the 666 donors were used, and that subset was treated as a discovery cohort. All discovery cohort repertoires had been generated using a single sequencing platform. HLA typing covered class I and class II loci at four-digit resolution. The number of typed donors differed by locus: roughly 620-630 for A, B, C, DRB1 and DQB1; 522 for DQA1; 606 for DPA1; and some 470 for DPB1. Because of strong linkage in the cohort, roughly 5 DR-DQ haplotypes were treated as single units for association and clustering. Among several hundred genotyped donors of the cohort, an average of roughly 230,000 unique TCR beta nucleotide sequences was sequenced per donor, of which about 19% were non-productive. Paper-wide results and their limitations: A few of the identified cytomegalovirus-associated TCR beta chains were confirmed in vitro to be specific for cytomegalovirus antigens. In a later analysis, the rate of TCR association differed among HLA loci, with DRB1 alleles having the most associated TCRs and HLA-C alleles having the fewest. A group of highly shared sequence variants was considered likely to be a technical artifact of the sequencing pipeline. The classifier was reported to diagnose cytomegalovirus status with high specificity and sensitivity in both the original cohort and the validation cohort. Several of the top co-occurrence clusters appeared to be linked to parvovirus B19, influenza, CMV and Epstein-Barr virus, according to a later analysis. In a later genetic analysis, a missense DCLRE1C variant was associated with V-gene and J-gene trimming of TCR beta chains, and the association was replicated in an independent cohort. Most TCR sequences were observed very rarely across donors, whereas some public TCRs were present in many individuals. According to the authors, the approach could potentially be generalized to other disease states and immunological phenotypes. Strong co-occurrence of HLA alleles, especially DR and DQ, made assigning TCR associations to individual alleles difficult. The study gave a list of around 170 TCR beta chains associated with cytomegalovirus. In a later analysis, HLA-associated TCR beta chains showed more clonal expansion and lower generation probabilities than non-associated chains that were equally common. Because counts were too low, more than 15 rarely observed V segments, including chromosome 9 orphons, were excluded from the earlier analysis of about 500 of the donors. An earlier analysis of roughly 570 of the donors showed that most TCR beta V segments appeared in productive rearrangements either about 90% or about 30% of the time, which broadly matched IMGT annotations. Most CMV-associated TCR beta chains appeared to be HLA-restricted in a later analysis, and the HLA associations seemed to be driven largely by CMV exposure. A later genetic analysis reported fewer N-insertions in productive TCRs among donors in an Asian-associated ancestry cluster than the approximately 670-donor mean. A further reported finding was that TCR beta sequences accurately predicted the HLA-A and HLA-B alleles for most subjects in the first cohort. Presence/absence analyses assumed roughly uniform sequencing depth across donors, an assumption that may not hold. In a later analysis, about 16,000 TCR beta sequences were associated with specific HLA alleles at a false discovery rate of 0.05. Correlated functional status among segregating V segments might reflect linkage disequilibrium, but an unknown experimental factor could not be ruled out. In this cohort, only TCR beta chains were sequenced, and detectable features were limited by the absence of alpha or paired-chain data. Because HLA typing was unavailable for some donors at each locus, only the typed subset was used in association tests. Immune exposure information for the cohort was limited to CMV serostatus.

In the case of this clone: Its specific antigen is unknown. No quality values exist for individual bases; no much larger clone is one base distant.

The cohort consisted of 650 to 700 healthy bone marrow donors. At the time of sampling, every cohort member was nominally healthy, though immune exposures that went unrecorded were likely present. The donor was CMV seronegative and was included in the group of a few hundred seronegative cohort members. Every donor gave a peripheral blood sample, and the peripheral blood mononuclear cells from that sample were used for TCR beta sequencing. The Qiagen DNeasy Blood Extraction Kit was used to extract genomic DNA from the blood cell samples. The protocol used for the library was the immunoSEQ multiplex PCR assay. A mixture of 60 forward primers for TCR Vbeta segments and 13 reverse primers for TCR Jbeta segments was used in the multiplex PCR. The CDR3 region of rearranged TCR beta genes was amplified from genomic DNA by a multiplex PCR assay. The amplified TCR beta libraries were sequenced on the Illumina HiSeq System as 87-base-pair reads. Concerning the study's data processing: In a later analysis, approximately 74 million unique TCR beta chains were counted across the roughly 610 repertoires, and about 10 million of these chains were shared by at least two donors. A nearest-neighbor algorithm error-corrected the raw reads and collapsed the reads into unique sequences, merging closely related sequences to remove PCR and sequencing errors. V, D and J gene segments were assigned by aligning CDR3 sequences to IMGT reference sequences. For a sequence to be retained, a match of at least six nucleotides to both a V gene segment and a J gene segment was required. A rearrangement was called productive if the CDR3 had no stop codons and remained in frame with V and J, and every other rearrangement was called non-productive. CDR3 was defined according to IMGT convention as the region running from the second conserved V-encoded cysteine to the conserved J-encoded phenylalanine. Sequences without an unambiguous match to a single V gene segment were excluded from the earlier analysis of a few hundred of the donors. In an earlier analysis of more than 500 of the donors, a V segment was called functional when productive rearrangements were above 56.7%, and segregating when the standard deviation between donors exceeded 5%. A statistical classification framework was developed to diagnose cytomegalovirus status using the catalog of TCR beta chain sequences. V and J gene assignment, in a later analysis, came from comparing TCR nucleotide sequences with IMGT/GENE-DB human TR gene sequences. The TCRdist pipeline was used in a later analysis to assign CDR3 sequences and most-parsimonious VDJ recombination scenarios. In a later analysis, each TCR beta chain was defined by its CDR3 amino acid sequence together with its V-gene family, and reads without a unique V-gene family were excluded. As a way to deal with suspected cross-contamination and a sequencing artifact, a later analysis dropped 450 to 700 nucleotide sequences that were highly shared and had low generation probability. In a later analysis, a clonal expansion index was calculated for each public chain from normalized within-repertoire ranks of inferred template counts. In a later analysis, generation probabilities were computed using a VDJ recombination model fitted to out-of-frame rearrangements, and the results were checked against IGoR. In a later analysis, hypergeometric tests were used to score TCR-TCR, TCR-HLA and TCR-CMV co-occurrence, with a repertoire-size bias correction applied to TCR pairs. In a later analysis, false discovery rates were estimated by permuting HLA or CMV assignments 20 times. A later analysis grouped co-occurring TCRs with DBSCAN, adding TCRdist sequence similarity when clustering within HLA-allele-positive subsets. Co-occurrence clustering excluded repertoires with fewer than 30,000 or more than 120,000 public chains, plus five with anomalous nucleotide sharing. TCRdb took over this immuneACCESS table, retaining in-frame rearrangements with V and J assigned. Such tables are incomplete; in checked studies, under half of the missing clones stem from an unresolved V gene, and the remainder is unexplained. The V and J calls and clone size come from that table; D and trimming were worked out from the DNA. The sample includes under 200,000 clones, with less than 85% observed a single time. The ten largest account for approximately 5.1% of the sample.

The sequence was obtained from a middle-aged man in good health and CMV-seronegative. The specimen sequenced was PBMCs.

The sequenced DNA is TGTGCCAGCTCACCAGGCTTCGAGCAGTACTTC. This codes for CASSPGFEQYF. Recombination linked TRBV18 to TRBJ2-7, with the D gene call left open. From the cysteine up to the phenylalanine, the CDR3 has a length of 11 residues. The retained sequence is limited to the CDR3, 33 bases, with the frame set at the first base. Deletion took 2 bases off V and 6 bases off J, with a span of 5 bases between the germline ends. The germline V gene gives CDR1 as KGHSH and CDR2 as LQKENI. Reference TRBV18 and TRBJ2-7 proteins supply the regions before and after the CDR3; the full variable domain is: NAGVMQNPRHLVRRRGQEARLRCSPMKGHSHVYWYRQLPEEGLKFMVYLQKENIIDESGMPKERFSAEFPKEGPSILRIQQVVRGDSAAYFCASSPGFEQYFGPGTRLTVT.